This T cell receptor (beta chain) derives from a study of blood T cells in healthy people across ages. There were at least 5.5 micrograms of total RNA extracted from every sample. Note on this clonotype: What it binds is unknown.

CDR3 length: 12 amino acids. The germline V gene encodes CDR1 SQVTM and CDR2 ANQGSEA. Next came a second PCR, run for about 7 to 12 cycles, which used a sample-barcoded 5' primer along with a J-beta primer mix. One entry per CDR3 protein, called by TCRdb with MiXCR from the 5' RACE reads. Of about 900,000 distinct CDR3 sequences in the sample, approximately 49% were seen once. Study findings and constraints: Whereas aged donors had fewer naive CD4+ cells, long-lived donors had more of them and higher diversity. Across samples, TCR beta diversity tracked strongly with naive T cell percentage.

Sequenced input: blood. The chain uses TRBV29-1 and TRBJ2-5, with TRBD1 matching 9 bases. The J call is uncertain, as TRBJ2-7 better fits the DNA end. This clonotype originated in a man aged 30-40 years in good health. CDR3 in DNA: TGCAGCGCCCTGGACAGGGGCGACGAGCAGTACTTC. As protein: CSALDRGDEQYF.